This entry concerns a single TCR beta chain. The sample originates from a study of T cell changes during pregnancy in multiple sclerosis. Germline V CDR1 and CDR2: SNHLY, FYNNEI. The CDR3 has 15 amino acids. Trimming cost V 4 bases and J 3 bases, with 13 bases left between them. The protocol was immunoSEQ multiplex PCR, while the TCRdb copy is restricted to in-frame clones and leaves out a portion. The sample holds some 51,000 clones, approximately 94% seen once. The V and J genes are TRBV2 and TRBJ1-5; TRBD1 is a possible D gene (5 bases). Sequenced material: CD4+ T cells from peripheral blood mononuclear cells, taken in the second trimester of pregnancy. The receptor's source is a female donor with multiple sclerosis, enrolled in a pregnancy study. The CDR3 loop is CASSGGTGHNQPQHF. The CDR3 nucleotides are TGTGCCAGCAGTGGCGGGACGGGCCACAATCAGCCCCAGCATTTT.